The TCR beta chain described here comes from a study of cytomegalovirus exposure and HLA in healthy donors (dated by TCRdb to 2017 to 2019). A note on the overall study: An earlier analysis of some 500 of the donors reported approximately 270 Gb of sequence data and some 100 million unique TCR beta sequences from about 179 million T cells. To predict cytomegalovirus infection status, the study brought together high-throughput TCR immunosequencing, statistical association of individual TCRs with disease status, and machine learning. Every repertoire in the discovery cohort had been generated on one and the same sequencing platform. In an earlier analysis of roughly 580 of the donors, high-throughput TCR beta sequencing was used to judge whether each TCR beta V gene segment behaved as functional or pseudogenic. The study used immunosequencing to profile the T cell repertoires of 600 to 850 subjects and linked those repertoires to cytomegalovirus serostatus. Both class I and class II loci were covered by HLA typing, at four-digit resolution. In addition to the first cohort of 666 subjects, a separate validation cohort of 120 different subjects was used. The study aimed to test whether signatures of past pathogen exposure could be identified by cataloging public T cell receptors. Among roughly 370 genotyped donors of the cohort, an average of 235,054 unique TCR beta nucleotide sequences were sequenced per donor, roughly a sixth of them non-productive. About five DR-DQ haplotypes were handled as single units for association and clustering because linkage in the cohort was strong. The number of typed donors differed by locus: roughly 620-630 for A, B, C, DRB1 and DQB1; 500 to 550 for DQA1; approximately 600 for DPA1; and around 490 for DPB1. Donor age, sex, ethnicity and CMV serostatus were compiled alongside the repertoire data. Rather than using new phenotypic data, the later analysis identified candidate immune exposures from TCR beta sequences and from how often those sequences occurred across donors. Genome-wide SNP genotypes for about three fifths of the roughly 700 donors were used in a later genetic analysis, which treated that subset as a discovery cohort. Roughly 300 gigabases of sequencing data and around 88 million unique TCR sequences made up an early release that covered roughly 670 HLA-typed donors. Of the 300 to 400 genotyped donors, approximately 82% fell in the genetic ancestry cluster associated with self-reported Caucasian donors. A later analysis re-examined previously published TCR beta repertoires from around 670 donors and added high-resolution HLA genotyping to investigate patterns of TCR occurrence.

Summary of the overall study and its limitations: According to a later analysis, most CMV-associated TCR beta chains appeared to be HLA-restricted, and the HLA associations seemed to be driven largely by CMV exposure. A total of some 180 TCR beta chains were listed by the study as associated with cytomegalovirus. In a later genetic analysis, a missense DCLRE1C variant was associated with V-gene and J-gene trimming of TCR beta chains, and the association was replicated in an independent cohort. In a later analysis, several top co-occurrence clusters were reported to appear linked to parvovirus B19, influenza, CMV and Epstein-Barr virus. Because some donors lacked HLA typing at each locus, the association tests relied only on the typed subset. Most TCR sequences were seen in very few donors, while some public TCRs were found in many individuals. According to a later genetic analysis, donors in an Asian-associated ancestry cluster had fewer N-insertions in productive TCRs than the approximately 670-donor mean. A further reported finding was that TCR beta sequences accurately predicted the HLA-A and HLA-B alleles for most subjects in the first cohort. In vitro tests confirmed that three of the cytomegalovirus-associated TCR beta chains recognize cytomegalovirus antigens. For the cohort, immune exposure information was limited to CMV serostatus. In a later analysis, HLA-associated TCR beta chains were found to be more clonally expanded and to have lower generation probabilities than equally common non-associated chains. Linkage disequilibrium might explain the correlated functional status among segregating V segments, but an unknown experimental factor could not be ruled out. An earlier analysis of 587 of the donors showed that most TCR beta V segments appeared in productive rearrangements either about 87% or about 30% of the time, which broadly matched IMGT annotations. Roughly uniform sequencing depth across donors was assumed in presence/absence analyses, although this assumption may not hold. In this cohort, only TCR beta chains were sequenced, and detectable features were limited by the absence of alpha or paired-chain data. Strong co-occurrence of HLA alleles, especially DR and DQ, made assigning TCR associations to individual alleles difficult. A group of highly shared sequence variants was considered likely to be a technical artifact of the sequencing pipeline. It was suggested by the authors that the approach could potentially be generalized to other disease states and immunological phenotypes. A later analysis found that TCR association rates varied across HLA loci, with DRB1 alleles showing the most associated TCRs and HLA-C alleles the fewest. Seventeen rarely observed V segments, including chromosome 9 orphons, were excluded from the earlier analysis of some 590 of the donors because counts were too low. In a later analysis, some 18,000 TCR beta sequences were associated with specific HLA alleles at a false discovery rate of 0.05. The 87-base-pair reads could not distinguish some IMGT-functional V segments, including TRBV6-2 and TRBV6-3, so those segments were excluded. The classifier was reported to diagnose cytomegalovirus status with high specificity and sensitivity in both the original cohort and the validation cohort.

The cohort comprised fewer than 750 healthy bone marrow donors. All cohort members were sampled while nominally healthy, although unrecorded immune exposures were likely present. The donor tested CMV seropositive and was one of the 289 seropositive cohort members. A peripheral blood sample was collected from each donor, and TCR beta sequencing was performed on peripheral blood mononuclear cells. Genomic DNA extraction from the blood cell samples was performed with the Qiagen DNeasy Blood Extraction Kit. CDR1 and CDR2 (SGHTA, FQGNSA) derive from the germline V gene. The CDR3, from cysteine to phenylalanine, totals 14 residues. Only CDR3 DNA remains: 42 bases, in frame from the first base. Cut back by 5 bases and 3 bases, the V and J ends lie 8 bases apart. The library was built by means of the immunoSEQ multiplex PCR assay. For the multiplex PCR, a mixture combining 60 forward primers for TCR Vbeta segments and 13 reverse primers for TCR Jbeta segments was used. The CDR3 region of rearranged TCR beta genes was amplified from genomic DNA with a multiplex PCR assay. Amplified TCR beta libraries were sequenced as 87-base-pair reads on the Illumina HiSeq System. The authors processed their data as follows. Across the roughly 600 repertoires, a later analysis counted 60 million to 90 million unique TCR beta chains, around 10 million of which were shared by at least two donors. A nearest-neighbor algorithm error-corrected the raw reads and collapsed the reads into unique sequences, merging closely related sequences to remove PCR and sequencing errors. To assign V, D and J gene segments, CDR3 sequences were aligned to IMGT reference sequences. Each retained sequence needed at least a six-nucleotide match to both a V gene segment and a J gene segment. Rearrangements were called productive when the CDR3 lacked stop codons and stayed in frame with V and J; all others were non-productive. CDR3 was defined by IMGT convention, running from the second conserved V-encoded cysteine to the conserved J-encoded phenylalanine. Sequences without an unambiguous match to a single V gene segment were excluded from the earlier analysis of about 630 of the donors. An earlier analysis of some 610 of the donors called V segments functional above 56.7% productive rearrangements and segregating when the between-donor standard deviation exceeded 5%. A statistical classification framework was developed to diagnose cytomegalovirus status using the catalog of TCR beta chain sequences. V and J gene assignment, in a later analysis, came from comparing TCR nucleotide sequences with IMGT/GENE-DB human TR gene sequences. In a later analysis, CDR3 sequences and most-parsimonious VDJ recombination scenarios were assigned using the TCRdist pipeline. In a later analysis, every TCR beta chain was defined by the combination of its CDR3 amino acid sequence and its V-gene family, and reads without a unique V-gene family were dropped. As a way to deal with suspected cross-contamination and a sequencing artifact, a later analysis dropped 450 to 600 nucleotide sequences that were highly shared and had low generation probability. For each public chain, a later analysis derived a clonal expansion index from normalized ranks of inferred template counts within each repertoire. Generation probabilities in a later analysis came from a VDJ recombination model fitted to out-of-frame rearrangements, and those results were checked against IGoR. Hypergeometric tests were used in a later analysis to score TCR-TCR, TCR-HLA and TCR-CMV co-occurrence, with a repertoire-size bias correction applied to the TCR pairs. False discovery rates were estimated in a later analysis by permuting HLA or CMV assignments 20 times. In a later analysis, co-occurring TCRs were grouped using DBSCAN, and TCRdist sequence similarity was added for clustering within HLA-allele-positive subsets. Co-occurrence clustering excluded repertoires with fewer than 30,000 or more than 120,000 public chains, plus five with anomalous nucleotide sharing. In TCRdb, the immuneACCESS table is reduced to in-frame sequences with V and J assigned. These tables do not hold every clone; where another copy was compared, an unresolved V gene accounts for under half, and the others remain unexplained. Clone size and V and J calls were adopted from that table, with D and trimming inferred from the DNA. The sample yields tens of thousands of clones; 72% were counted once. The top ten clones comprise roughly 22% of the sample.

Turning to this clone: Its antigen is not yet known. Base qualities were left out, and no much larger clone turns up one base away.

Sequencing was performed on PBMCs. The chain was built from TRBV7-2 and TRBJ1-6; the D gene identity is not certain. This TCR was sampled from a woman in her forties or fifties in good health and CMV-seropositive. In nucleotides, the sequence is TGTGCCAGCAGCCTCCCCGGCTATAATTCACCCCTCCACTTT. The resulting protein is CASSLPGYNSPLHF.